The rows below give T cell receptor beta chains drawn from one sample of a study of long-term antiretroviral therapy in people with HIV. TCRdb's copy holds only in-frame clones and misses some; the assay was immunoSEQ multiplex PCR. In the table there are about 36,000 clones, around 94% of which are singletons. Sequencing was performed on unsorted PBMCs, taken 4.1 years after starting antiretroviral therapy. The receptors come from a woman in her forties or fifties with HIV. The conserved cysteine and the conserved F or W are not part of the CDR3 here.

>TRBV5-1|TRBJ1-6
ASSQDRNTYNSPLH
>TRBV6-1|TRBJ1-1
ATRPGMNTEAF
>TRBV4-1|TRBJ2-1
ASSQDFLAGGNEQF
>TRBV6-1|TRBJ2-2
ASTPSITGELF
>TRBV11-3|TRBJ2-3
ASSLGGLKPTDTQY
>TRBV11-2|TRBJ1-6
ASSFGTTASPLH
>TRBV10-3|TRBJ1-2
AIKAPESSYGYT
>TRBV15|TRBJ2-5
ATSREGALETQY
>TRBV6-1|TRBJ1-2
ASSERDYGYT
>TRBV10-3|TRBJ2-3
AISDRGRGGITDTQY
>TRBV7-2|TRBJ2-7
ASSLAGASSYEQY
>TRBV18|TRBJ1-6
ASRSTGSSYNSPLH
>TRBV19|TRBJ1-5
ASNIGSSSNQPQH
>TRBV19|TRBJ2-7
ASSISRSSSYEQY
>TRBV6-5|TRBJ2-5
ASRGPPGETQY
>TRBV9|TRBJ1-2
ASSIMTGTNYGYT
>TRBV5-4|TRBJ2-7
ASSLIPGEQY
>TRBV11-2|TRBJ1-5
ASSNEATGLRQPQH
>TRBV5-4|TRBJ1-5
ASSSWGSNQPQH
>TRBV18|TRBJ1-1
ASSSTGSTEAF
>TRBV7-9|TRBJ1-4
ASSFRGTNEKLF
>TRBV11-2|TRBJ2-2
ASSLLAGDANSNTGELF
>TRBV7-9|TRBJ2-7
ASSLSRDEQY
>TRBV2|TRBJ1-1
ASSFKAGLLNTEAF
>TRBV7-2|TRBJ1-1
ASSLEGQGVTEAF
>TRBV5-1|TRBJ2-7
ASRGGQGIDEQY
>TRBV19|TRBJ2-6
ASSTGTGANVLT
>TRBV15|TRBJ2-5
ATSRAGEAETQY
>TRBV5-1|TRBJ2-7
ASSFIGGIYEQY
>TRBV19|TRBJ2-3
ASSIDSETSYTDTQY
>TRBV4-1|TRBJ2-1
ASSQVNRVRDEQF
>TRBV19|TRBJ2-5
ASSIFGSSGPQETQY
>TRBV5-5|TRBJ1-4
ASSLGSGVISEKLF
>TRBV4-1|TRBJ1-2
ASSRAGQGTSGYT
>TRBV6-5|TRBJ1-1
ASSRTGTEAF
>TRBV4-1|TRBJ1-6
ASSQSFGANSPLH
>TRBV19|TRBJ2-3
ASTLGQVADTQY
>TRBV4-1|TRBJ2-1
ASSSTSNNEQF
>TRBV6-5|TRBJ2-7
ASSYSWGGSEQY
>TRBV21-1|TRBJ2-5
ASSSRDRGRQY
>TRBV14|TRBJ1-4
ASSQDQNRGEEKLF
>TRBV5-4|TRBJ2-7
ASSRDRGQEQY
>TRBV18|TRBJ2-5
ASSPRGGEETQY
>TRBV4-3|TRBJ2-5
ASSQDPGGARPQY